The present T cell receptor (beta chain) was sequenced within a study of cytomegalovirus exposure and HLA in healthy donors. Germline V CDR1 and CDR2: SGDLS, YYNGEE. This CDR3 is built from 15 residues. V shed 2 bases and J 10 bases; nucleotides not matched to a gene: 9. The PCR employed 60 Vbeta primers together with 13 Jbeta primers. Method: immunoSEQ multiplex PCR; TCRdb's copy keeps in-frame clones and lacks some. The sample shows more than 140,000 clones, over 60% of them seen only once. This clone has a handful of counts. The rearrangement joins TRBV9 to TRBJ1-6, with TRBD1 matching over 7 bases. The origin of this receptor is a woman under 40 in good health and CMV-seropositive. The material sequenced was PBMCs. CDR3 DNA sequence: TGTGCCAGCAGCGTCACCGGGACAGCCGAATCACCCCTCCACTTT. Encoded protein: CASSVTGTAESPLHF.